This T cell receptor beta chain was documented in a study of blood T cell repertoires in COVID-19. Study-level information: COVID-19 samples collected from the United States, Italy and Spain covered acute and convalescent phases. Sources were T cells, B-cell-depleted T cells, or PBMCs; the material itself was cDNA or gDNA.

Measured with immunoSEQ multiplex PCR; TCRdb has only the in-frame clones, and not every one. The table lists some 270,000 clones, about four fifths of them singletons. This clone was seen a few times. The CDR3 is 15 residues long. V was pared by 8 bases and J by 0 bases, with 14 bases between. Germline values: CDR1 MDHEN, CDR2 SYDVKM. This sequence was found in a person in their 70s with COVID-19, enrolled during active disease. The rearrangement joins TRBV28 to TRBJ1-3, with a weak D call TRBD1 (5 bases). Material: peripheral blood. CDR3 bases: TGTGCCAGCCCAAAGGACACTCTCTCTGGAAACACCATATATTTT. It encodes CASPKDTLSGNTIYF.